Listed here are 22 T cell receptor beta chains from one sample, sequenced in a study of T cell responses to AZD1222 COVID-19 vaccine. Here immunoSEQ multiplex PCR was the method, and the copy in TCRdb shows in-frame clones only, minus some. The sample contains some 130,000 clones, about 87% of which appear only once. Material: peripheral blood, obtained on day 0 of AZD1222 vaccination. The receptors come from an adult in good health.

The chain links TRBV27 to TRBJ1-2; a weak D match, TRBD1 (5 bases). Germline values: CDR1 MNHEY, CDR2 SMNVEV (reference sequence). This CDR3 contains 13 residues. V lost 1 base and J 8 bases, leaving 11 bases between the germline ends. CDR3 in DNA: TGTGCCAGCAGTTTATTATCTGGGGGGGGCTACACCTTC. Amino acid sequence: CASSLLSGGGYTF.

This clone has just one count. CDR3 nucleotides: TGTGCCAGCATGGACTTGGGGACGGATACGCAGTATTTT. Protein product: CASMDLGTDTQYF. The chain couples TRBV2 to TRBJ2-3; D assignment may be TRBD1 or TRBD2 (5 bases each). V was cut by 7 bases and J by 6 bases, with 14 bases left in between. Germline V lookup: CDR1 SNHLY, CDR2 FYNNEI. There are 13 residues in the CDR3. The entire variable domain, with the rest obtained from reference TRBV2 and TRBJ2-3, is as follows: EPEVTQTPSHQVTQMGQEVILRCVPISNHLYFYWYRQILGQKVEFLVSFYNNEISEKSEIFDDQFSVERPDGSNFTLKIRSTKLEDSAMYFCASMDLGTDTQYFGPGTRLTVL.

The gene calls are TRBV5-5 and TRBJ2-1, with TRBD2 matching 7 bases. V dropped 6 bases and J dropped 1; count of bases not matched to a gene: 19. This CDR3 has 19 amino acids. CDR1 SGHKS and CDR2 YYEKEE come from the germline V gene (reference sequence). The CDR3 coding sequence is TGTGCCAGCACCCTGCGGGCGGGAGCAGGTTTTGGGTCCTACAATGAGCAGTTCTTC. Encoded protein: CASTLRAGAGFGSYNEQFF.

The chain joins TRBV4-3 to TRBJ1-4; TRBD1 matches at 8 bases. V was pared by 0 bases and J by 0 bases, with 0 bases of the junction left unmatched. The CDR3 loop spans 16 amino acids. Germline CDR1 LGHNA, CDR2 YSLEER. The CDR3 bases are TGCGCCAGCAGCCAAGAACAGGGGGCAACTAATGAAAAACTGTTTTTT. Protein: CASSQEQGATNEKLFF.

The chain combines TRBV2 with TRBJ1-2, with D perhaps TRBD1 (5 bases). V was pared by 1 base and J by 4 bases, with 10 bases between. This CDR3 spans 14 amino acids. Germline V CDR1 and CDR2: SNHLY, FYNNEI. CDR3 sequence (DNA): TGTGCCAGCAGTGAAGAGGAGGGGAGCTATGGCTACACCTTC. Protein sequence: CASSEEEGSYGYTF.

This clone was counted a few times. This chain joins TRBV4-1 and TRBJ2-1; no reliable D call. The V gene's germline CDR1 is MGHRA and CDR2 YSYEKL. The CDR3 length is 12 residues. Trimming took 4 bases from V and 5 from J, leaving 6 bases between them. This CDR3 is CASSPFNNEQFF. CDR3 sequence (DNA): TGCGCCAGCAGCCCCTTTAACAATGAGCAGTTCTTC.

A few counts support this clone. The rearrangement uses TRBV27 and TRBJ2-2; perhaps TRBD2 as D (6 bases). The ends were cut back, 6 bases at V and 4 bases at J, with 15 bases in the middle. The CDR3 totals 15 residues. CDR1 and CDR2 (germline): MNHEY, SMNVEV (reference sequence). The DNA for the CDR3 is TGTGCCAGCAGGGAGAGCGGGTTAGGCACCGGGGAGCTGTTTTTT. It specifies CASRESGLGTGELFF.

This sequence joins TRBV19 and TRBJ1-4; D is perhaps TRBD1 (5 bases). The germline V gene encodes CDR1 LNHDA and CDR2 SQIVND (reference sequence). The CDR3 length is 15 residues. The germline V and J ends were trimmed by 3 bases and 6 bases, with 14 bases remaining between them. CDR3 protein: CASSIYGDGYEKLFF. The CDR3 DNA is TGTGCCAGTAGTATCTATGGGGACGGTTATGAAAAACTGTTTTTT. Using reference TRBV19 and TRBJ1-4 for the parts outside the CDR3, the full variable domain is DGGITQSPKYLFRKEGQNVTLSCEQNLNHDAMYWYRQDPGQGLRLIYYSQIVNDFQKGDIAEGYSVSREKKESFPLTVTSAQKNPTAFYLCASSIYGDGYEKLFFGSGTQLSVL.

This clone was found once. The J gene is TRBJ1-2, the V gene TRBV3-1 (or the pseudogene TRBV3-2), with D tentatively TRBD1 (5 bases). Germline values: CDR1 LGHDT, CDR2 YNNKEL (reference sequence). The CDR3 runs to 18 residues. Trimming stripped 4 bases from V and 0 bases from J, with 21 bases between. Here the CDR3 reads CASSPLTGTAASNYGYTF. The CDR3 coding sequence is TGTGCCAGCAGCCCACTTACTGGGACGGCAGCATCTAACTATGGCTACACCTTC.

CDR3 nucleotides: TGTGCCGGGCAGGGGCCTGCCTACGAGCAGTACTTC. This translates into CAGQGPAYEQYF. This chain joins TRBV28 and TRBJ2-7; tentative D call: TRBD1 (6 bases). This CDR3 is 12 amino acids long. Trimming pared 11 bases from V and 2 bases from J, leaving 13 bases between. Per the germline V gene, CDR1 is MDHEN and CDR2 is SYDVKM.

The chain combines TRBV10-3 with TRBJ2-7; D is uncertain. This CDR3 region has 14 residues. Germline-derived CDR1 and CDR2 are ENHRY and SYGVKD. V was cut by 0 bases and J by 0 bases, with 6 bases left in between. For the CDR3, the DNA is TGTGCCATCAGTGAGTCGAGAAGCTCCTACGAGCAGTACTTC. Translating gives CAISESRSSYEQYF.

This clone has a single count. The chain joins TRBV5-1 to TRBJ2-7, with D possibly TRBD2 on 6 matching bases. The CDR3 spans 13 residues. The germline V and J ends were trimmed by 4 bases and 6 bases, with 14 bases remaining between them. Per the germline V gene, CDR1 is SGHRS and CDR2 is YFSETQ. CDR3 in amino acids: CASSLARGREQYF. CDR3 nucleotide sequence: TGCGCCAGCAGCCTAGCGCGGGGTCGCGAGCAGTACTTC.

The J gene is TRBJ2-7, the V gene TRBV3-1 (or the pseudogene TRBV3-2), with 8 bases fitting TRBD1. The CDR3 sequence is 15 residues long. The germline V gene has CDR1 LGHDT and CDR2 YNNKEL (reference sequence). Trimming removed 6 bases from V and 1 base from J; junction bases left unmatched: 8. For the CDR3, the DNA is TGTGCCAGCAGTACTTCAGGGGGCAGGTCCTACGAGCAGTACTTC. It translates to CASSTSGGRSYEQYF.

In this sample, this clone turned up once. The genes are TRBV9 and TRBJ2-2; D ambiguous. The germline V gene encodes CDR1 SGDLS and CDR2 YYNGEE. Between the trimmed V and J ends, which lost 0 bases and 7 bases, there was a span of 4 bases. The CDR3 length is 12 residues. As DNA, the CDR3 is TGTGCCAGCAGCGTAGACGTCGGGGAGCTGTTTTTT. Translated, it gives CASSVDVGELFF.

The genes are TRBV5-4 and TRBJ1-2; 9 nucleotides match TRBD1. The V and J ends lost 4 bases and 6 bases, in that order; junction bases with no gene match: 10. The CDR3 sequence is 15 residues long. CDR1 is SGHNT, CDR2 YYREEE, per germline (reference sequence). CDR3 sequence (DNA): TGTGCCAGCAGCGAGGGAGGGACAGGGCCGAATGGCTACACCTTC. It is translated as CASSEGGTGPNGYTF.

This clone was seen once. This sequence joins TRBV19 and TRBJ1-2, with a possible D match to TRBD1 (6 bases). With 3 bases removed from V and 6 bases from J, the gap between germline ends came to 23 bases. Germline values: CDR1 LNHDA, CDR2 SQIVND (reference sequence). CDR3 length: 17 amino acids. This CDR3 is CASSMGGASTLRHGYTF. CDR3 in DNA: TGTGCCAGTAGTATGGGGGGCGCATCTACGCTCCGACATGGCTACACCTTC.

The rearrangement joins TRBV18 to TRBJ1-6; D gene unclear. Germline V gives CDR1 KGHSH, CDR2 LQKENI. V gave up 2 bases and J gave up 8 bases, with 7 bases separating them. This CDR3 comprises 13 residues. The CDR3 sequence: CASSPSSDSPLHF. CDR3 DNA sequence: TGTGCCAGCTCACCATCGAGCGATTCACCCCTCCACTTT.

J is TRBJ2-7 and V is TRBV2; possibly TRBD1 for D (6 bases). Looked up from germline, CDR1 is SNHLY and CDR2 is FYNNEI. The V end was cut by 7 bases, the J end by 3 bases, with 10 bases between. The length of the CDR3 is 12 residues. The CDR3 coding sequence is TGTGCCAGCAACAGGGAACTCTACGAGCAGTACTTC. It codes for CASNRELYEQYF.

V is TRBV19 and J is TRBJ2-2; D is uncertain. The germline CDR1 and CDR2 sequences are LNHDA and SQIVND (reference sequence). Deletions cut 5 bases from V and 8 bases from J, with 15 bases between. The CDR3 contains 14 residues. The CDR3 DNA reads TGTGCCAGTAGTTCTGGCAGGCTGGGGGGGGAGCTGTTTTTT. Residues: CASSSGRLGGELFF.

The chain links TRBV5-1 to TRBJ1-1; perhaps TRBD1 as D (5 bases). This CDR3 contains 14 residues. V was clipped by 0 bases and J by 6 bases, with 12 bases between them. From germline, CDR1 is SGHRS and CDR2 YFSETQ. As DNA, the CDR3 is TGCGCCAGCAGCTTGGAGGGGACTGGGGCTGAAGCTTTCTTT. This codes for CASSLEGTGAEAFF.

As for this clone: Other DNA sequences in the sample encode the same CDR3. J is TRBJ1-1 and V is TRBV5-4; the D is unclear. This CDR3 spans 13 amino acids. The V and J ends lost 0 bases and 1 base respectively, with 4 bases between them. Per germline, CDR1 SGHNT and CDR2 YYREEE (reference sequence). DNA for the CDR3: TGTGCCAGCAGCTTGGGGAGGAACACTGAAGCTTTCTTT. This encodes CASSLGRNTEAFF.

This clone was counted a single time. The chain is built from TRBV6-5 and TRBJ1-1; 7 bases map to TRBD1. The junction had 5 bases not matched to a gene; V was cut back by 4 bases and J by 0 bases. CDR3 length: 15 residues. Germline V gene data show CDR1 as MNHEY and CDR2 as SVGAGI. The DNA for the CDR3 is TGTGCCAGCAGTTCTTGGACAGGATTGAACACTGAAGCTTTCTTT. This translates into CASSSWTGLNTEAFF.